A single sample is the source of the 7 T cell receptor beta chains below, sequenced in a study of T cell repertoires in cytomegalovirus infection. TCRdb re-called the reads with MiXCR, one entry per CDR3 protein. The repertoire holds approximately 180,000 distinct CDR3 sequences, with 8% to 10% as singletons. Specimen: PBMCs. The receptors shown here come from a human donor in good health (CMV status not recorded). Some clones in this sample may be carry-over from other donors' samples.

Only a few counts were recorded for this clonotype. The chain recombines TRBV15 with TRBJ1-4; D remains unclear. The CDR3 length is 12 residues. The germline V and J ends were trimmed by 5 bases and 7 bases, with 8 bases remaining between them. Germline CDR1 is LNHNV and CDR2 is YYDKDF (reference sequence). Here the CDR3 reads CATSLEGEKLFF. The CDR3 DNA reads TGTGCCACCAGCTTAGAGGGTGAAAAACTGTTTTTT.

This clonotype was seen ten or more times. J is TRBJ1-1 and V is TRBV28; D is unclear. V was clipped by 2 bases and J by 3 bases, with 13 bases between them. CDR3 size: 15 residues. Germline V gene lookup returns CDR1 MDHEN and CDR2 SYDVKM. The CDR3 bases are TGTGCCAGCAGTTTACCGGGCCAGATCTACACTGAAGCTTTCTTT. Protein sequence: CASSLPGQIYTEAFF.

This sequence joins TRBV5-6 and TRBJ2-1; possibly TRBD2 for D (5 bases). The ends were cut back, 4 bases at V and 7 bases at J, with 18 bases in the middle. Germline lookup yields CDR1 SGHDT and CDR2 YYEEEE. CDR3 length: 15 amino acids. This CDR3 reads CASSPPRGPGNEQFF. The CDR3 DNA is TGTGCCAGCAGCCCGCCACGAGGGCCCGGGAATGAGCAGTTCTTC.

This clonotype was counted a few times. The rearrangement uses TRBV28 and TRBJ2-3, with D uncertain. V shed 5 bases and J shed 10 bases, with 13 bases lying between them. Germline V CDR1 and CDR2: MDHEN, SYDVKM. CDR3 length: 12 amino acids. In DNA, the CDR3 is TGTGCCAGCAGTCTAGACCTGCGGTCGCAGTATTTT. Its translation: CASSLDLRSQYF.

This clonotype was detected ten times or more. V usage is TRBV19 and J usage is TRBJ2-7, with D tentatively TRBD1 or TRBD2 (6 bases each). Germline lookup yields CDR1 LNHDA and CDR2 SQIVND (reference sequence). Trimming left V 10 bases short and J 1 base short, with 20 bases between. CDR3 length: 15 residues. In DNA, the CDR3 is TGTGCCACCTCCAAAGGAGGGACAATTTCCTACGAGCAGTACTTC. It specifies CATSKGGTISYEQYF. The full variable domain, in which reference TRBV19 and TRBJ2-7 provide the parts outside the CDR3, is DGGITQSPKYLFRKEGQNVTLSCEQNLNHDAMYWYRQDPGQGLRLIYYSQIVNDFQKGDIAEGYSVSREKKESFPLTVTSAQKNPTAFYLCATSKGGTISYEQYFGPGTRLTVT.

This clonotype was recorded a few times. The J gene is TRBJ2-6, the V gene TRBV20-1; 11 bases are shared with TRBD1. Losses at the gene ends were 5 bases for V and 3 bases for J; bases not matched to a gene: 15. The CDR3 is 19 residues long. Germline V CDR1 and CDR2: DFQATT, SNEGSKA (reference sequence). The CDR3 spells CSAAYATGTGGDGANVLTF. DNA of the CDR3: TGCAGTGCTGCCTACGCCACCGGGACAGGGGGAGATGGGGCCAACGTCCTGACTTTC.

This clonotype was seen ten or more times. The chain couples TRBV7-2 to TRBJ1-3; D gene uncertain. The CDR3 contains 13 residues. V shed 4 bases and J shed 0 bases, with 4 bases lying between them. Germline loops: CDR1 SGHTA, CDR2 FQGNSA. DNA for the CDR3: TGTGCCAGCAGCTCGGCCTCTGGAAACACCATATATTTT. This gives the protein CASSSASGNTIYF.